This entry concerns a single TCR beta chain. The sample is drawn from a study of cytomegalovirus exposure and HLA in healthy donors. The PCR was carried out with 60 Vbeta primers and 13 Jbeta primers. Assay used: immunoSEQ multiplex PCR; TCRdb lists only in-frame clones, some missing. This sample has hundreds of thousands of clones, with about 80% found just once. The TCR sequence derives from a man aged 18 to 29 in good health and CMV-seronegative. The sequencing sample was made of PBMCs.

The chain's CDR3 is CASSLSGQTNTEAFF. CDR3 DNA sequence: TGTGCCAGCTCACTGTCGGGACAGACGAACACTGAAGCTTTCTTT. The genes are TRBV18 and TRBJ1-1; 7 bases align to TRBD1. J lost 1 base, V lost 4 bases, and 6 bases had no gene match. The germline V gene has CDR1 KGHSH and CDR2 LQKENI. The CDR3 loop spans 15 amino acids.